These 3 T cell receptor beta chains originate from one sample sequenced in a study of shared clonotypes between healthy human individuals. The data were produced by immunoSEQ multiplex PCR, yet TCRdb's version contains in-frame clones alone and is incomplete. Seen here are 2,100,000 or so clones, 90% to 97% observed once, and the top ten hold approximately 0.13%. Sequenced material: naive CD4+ T cells sorted from blood. Subset described: CD45RA+ positively selected. Every receptor here comes from a man aged 18-30 years in good health.

V is TRBV10-1 and J is TRBJ1-1, with D unresolved. In germline, CDR1 is WNHNN, CDR2 SYGVQD (reference sequence). The CDR3 spans 13 residues. The germline V and J ends were trimmed by 5 bases and 2 bases, with 9 bases remaining between them. The CDR3 loop is CASSSADNTEAFF. CDR3 coding DNA: TGCGCCAGCAGTTCGGCAGACAACACTGAAGCTTTCTTT.

V usage is TRBV2 and J usage is TRBJ1-1; D is perhaps TRBD1 (6 bases). CDR3 length: 13 residues. Germline CDR1 SNHLY, CDR2 FYNNEI. The germline V and J ends were trimmed by 6 bases and 5 bases, with 13 bases remaining between them. The CDR3 nucleotides read TGTGCCAGCAGCCCACTAGGGGGGACTGAAGCTTTCTTT. Its protein is CASSPLGGTEAFF.

The chain is built from TRBV6-6 and TRBJ1-1; no reliable D call. The CDR3 contains 16 residues. Per the germline V gene, CDR1 is MNHNY and CDR2 is SVGAGI (reference sequence). V was pared by 7 bases and J by 0 bases, with 18 bases between. CDR3 loop: CASIVVAGIMNTEAFF. CDR3 in DNA: TGTGCCAGCATAGTAGTTGCGGGGATCATGAACACTGAAGCTTTCTTT.